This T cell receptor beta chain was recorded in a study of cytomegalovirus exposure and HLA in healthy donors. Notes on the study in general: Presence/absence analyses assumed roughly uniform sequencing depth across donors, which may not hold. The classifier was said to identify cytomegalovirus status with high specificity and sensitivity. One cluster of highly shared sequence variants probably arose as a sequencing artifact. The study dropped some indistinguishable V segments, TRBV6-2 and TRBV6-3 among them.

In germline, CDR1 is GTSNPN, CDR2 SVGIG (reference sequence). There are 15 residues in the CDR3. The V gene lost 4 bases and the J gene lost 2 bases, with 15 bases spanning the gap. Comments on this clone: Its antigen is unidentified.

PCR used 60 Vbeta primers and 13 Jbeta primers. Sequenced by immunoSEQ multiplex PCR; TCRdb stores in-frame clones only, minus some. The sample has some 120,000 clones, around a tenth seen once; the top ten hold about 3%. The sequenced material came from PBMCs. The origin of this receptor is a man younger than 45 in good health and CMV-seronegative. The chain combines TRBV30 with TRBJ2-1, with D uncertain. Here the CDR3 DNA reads TGTGCCTGGACCTCCCTCTTACAGCCCTACAATGAGCAGTTCTTC. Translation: CAWTSLLQPYNEQFF.